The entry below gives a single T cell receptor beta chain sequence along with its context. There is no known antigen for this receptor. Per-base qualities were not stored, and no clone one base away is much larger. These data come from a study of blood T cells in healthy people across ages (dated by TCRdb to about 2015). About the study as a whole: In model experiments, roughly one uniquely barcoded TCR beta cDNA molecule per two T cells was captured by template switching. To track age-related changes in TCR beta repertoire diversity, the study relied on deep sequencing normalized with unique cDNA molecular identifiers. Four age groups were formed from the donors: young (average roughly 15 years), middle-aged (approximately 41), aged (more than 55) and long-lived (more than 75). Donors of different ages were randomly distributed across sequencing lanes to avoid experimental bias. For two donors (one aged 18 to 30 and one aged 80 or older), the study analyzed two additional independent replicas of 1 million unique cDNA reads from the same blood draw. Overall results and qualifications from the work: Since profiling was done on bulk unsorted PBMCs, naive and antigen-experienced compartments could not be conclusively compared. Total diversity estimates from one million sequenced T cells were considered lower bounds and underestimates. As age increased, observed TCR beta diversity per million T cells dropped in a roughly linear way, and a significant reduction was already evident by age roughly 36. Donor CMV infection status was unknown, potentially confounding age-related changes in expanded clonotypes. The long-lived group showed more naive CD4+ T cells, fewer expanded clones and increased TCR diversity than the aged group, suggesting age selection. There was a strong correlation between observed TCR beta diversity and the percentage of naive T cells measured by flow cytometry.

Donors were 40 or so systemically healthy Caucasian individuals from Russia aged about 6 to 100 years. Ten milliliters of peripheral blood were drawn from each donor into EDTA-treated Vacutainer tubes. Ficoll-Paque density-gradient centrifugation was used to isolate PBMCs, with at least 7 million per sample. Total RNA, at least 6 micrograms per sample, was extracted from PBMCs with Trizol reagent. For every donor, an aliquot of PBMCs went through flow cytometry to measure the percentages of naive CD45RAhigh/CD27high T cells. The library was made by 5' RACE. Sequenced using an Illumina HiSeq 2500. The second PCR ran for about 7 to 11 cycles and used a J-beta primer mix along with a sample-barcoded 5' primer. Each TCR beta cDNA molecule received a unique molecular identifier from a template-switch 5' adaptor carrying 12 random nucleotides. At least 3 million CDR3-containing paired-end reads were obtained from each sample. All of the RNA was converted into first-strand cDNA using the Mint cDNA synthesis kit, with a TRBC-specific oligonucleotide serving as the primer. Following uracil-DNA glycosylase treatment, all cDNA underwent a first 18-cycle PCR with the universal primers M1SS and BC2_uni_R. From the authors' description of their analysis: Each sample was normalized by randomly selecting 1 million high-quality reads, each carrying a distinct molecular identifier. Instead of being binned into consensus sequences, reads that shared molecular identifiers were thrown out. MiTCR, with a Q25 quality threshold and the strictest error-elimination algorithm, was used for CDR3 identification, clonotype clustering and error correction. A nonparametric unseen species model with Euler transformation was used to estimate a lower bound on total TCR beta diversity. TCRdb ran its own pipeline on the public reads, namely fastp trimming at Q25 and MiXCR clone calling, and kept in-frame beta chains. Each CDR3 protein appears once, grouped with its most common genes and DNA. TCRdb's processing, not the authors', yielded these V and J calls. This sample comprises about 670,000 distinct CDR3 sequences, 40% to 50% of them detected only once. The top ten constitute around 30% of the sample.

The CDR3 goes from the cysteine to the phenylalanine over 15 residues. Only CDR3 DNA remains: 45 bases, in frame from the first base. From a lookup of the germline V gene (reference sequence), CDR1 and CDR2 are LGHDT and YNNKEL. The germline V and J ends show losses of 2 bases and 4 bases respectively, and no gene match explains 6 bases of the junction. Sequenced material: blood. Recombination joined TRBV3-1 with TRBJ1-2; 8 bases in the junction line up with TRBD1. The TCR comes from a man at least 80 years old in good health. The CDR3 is CASSQPRTGFYGYTF. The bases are TGTGCCAGCAGCCAACCCCGGACAGGGTTCTATGGCTACACCTTC. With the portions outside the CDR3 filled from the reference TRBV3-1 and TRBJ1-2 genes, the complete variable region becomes DTAVSQTPKYLVTQMGNDKSIKCEQNLGHDTMYWYKQDSKKFLKIMFSYNNKELIINETVPNRFSPKSPDKAHLNLHINSLELGDSAVYFCASSQPRTGFYGYTFGSGTRLTVV.